Sequencing of this T cell receptor beta chain was carried out in a study of molecular identifiers for immune sequencing clone quantification. TCRdb analysed the PCR reads with MiXCR anew, one entry per CDR3 protein. The profile covers around 100,000 distinct CDR3 sequences, with about 35% appearing a single time and around 3.8% taken by the ten largest. Study conclusions and caveats: Identical TCR molecules that share a barcode could lead to an underestimation of highly expanded clone sizes.

Germline V CDR1 and CDR2: DFQATT, SNEGSKA (reference sequence). The CDR3 has 15 residues. Trimming cost V 0 bases and J 3 bases; bases outside gene matches: 6. On this clonotype: No antigen is known for it.

V usage is TRBV20-1 and J usage is TRBJ2-7; 9 positions agree with TRBD2. The source of this sequence is a human donor in good health. Some libraries in this study had Jurkat cell RNA spiked in. The material sequenced was naive CD8+ T cells from blood, with Jurkat cell RNA spiked in. Documented subset: FACS-sorted CD8+CD4-CCR7+CD45RA+ naive T cells. CDR3 sequence reads: CSAREAGTSFYEQYF. CDR3 nucleotide sequence: TGCAGTGCTAGAGAAGCCGGGACTAGCTTCTACGAGCAGTACTTC.